This T cell receptor beta chain was found in a study of Ad26.COV2.S vaccination and SARS-CoV-2 variants. Background on the study: Of the COV1001 trial arms, the Ad26.COV2.S arm included the donor. Ad26.COV2.S shots went into the muscle once or twice, 56 days apart.

Treatment given: roughly 20 received Ad26.COV2.S at low or high dose, single or two shots; about 5 received placebo; per-sample allocation not given. Each sample was drawn 63 days after the first injection (of vaccine or placebo). V lost 4 bases, J lost 9 bases, and 6 bases stayed unmatched. The CDR3 has 15 residues. Germline V CDR1 and CDR2: SGHRS, YFSETQ. Profiling relied on immunoSEQ multiplex PCR, and the TCRdb table lists in-frame clones only, not all of them. The data contain roughly 320,000 clones, roughly 84% of them singletons. This material consisted of peripheral blood, taken in a trial of Ad26.COV2.S vaccine versus placebo. The receptor's source is a person aged 18-60 years who received the Ad26.COV2.S COVID-19 vaccine or a placebo. The V call is TRBV5-1, the J call TRBJ1-6; TRBD1 agrees at 11 bases. CDR3 in amino acids: CASSTGDRGISPLHF. The CDR3 DNA reads as TGCGCCAGCAGCACGGGGGACAGGGGGATTTCACCCCTCCACTTT.